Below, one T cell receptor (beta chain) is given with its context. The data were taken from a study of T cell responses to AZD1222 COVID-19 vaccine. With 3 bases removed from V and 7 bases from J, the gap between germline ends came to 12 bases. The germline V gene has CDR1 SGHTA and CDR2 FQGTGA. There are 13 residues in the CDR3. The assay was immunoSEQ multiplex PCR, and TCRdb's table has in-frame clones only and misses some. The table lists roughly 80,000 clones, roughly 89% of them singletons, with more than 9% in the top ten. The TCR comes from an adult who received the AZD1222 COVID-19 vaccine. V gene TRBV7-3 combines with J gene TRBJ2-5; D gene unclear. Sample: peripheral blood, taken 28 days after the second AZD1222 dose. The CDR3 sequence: CASSFVGSVTQYF. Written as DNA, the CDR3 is TGTGCCAGCAGCTTCGTGGGCTCGGTGACCCAGTACTTC.